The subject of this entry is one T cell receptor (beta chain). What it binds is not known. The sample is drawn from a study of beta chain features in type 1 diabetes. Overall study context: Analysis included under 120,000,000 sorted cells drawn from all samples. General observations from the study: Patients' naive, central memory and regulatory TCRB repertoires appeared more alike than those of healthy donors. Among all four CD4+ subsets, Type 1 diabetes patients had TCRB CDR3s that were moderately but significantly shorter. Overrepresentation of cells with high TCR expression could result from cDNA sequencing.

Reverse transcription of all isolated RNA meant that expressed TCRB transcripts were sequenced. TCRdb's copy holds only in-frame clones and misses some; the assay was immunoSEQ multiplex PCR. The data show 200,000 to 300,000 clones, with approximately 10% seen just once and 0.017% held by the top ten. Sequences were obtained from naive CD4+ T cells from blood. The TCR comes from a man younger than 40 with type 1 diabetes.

CDR3 loop: CASSPQVNNSPLHF. The CDR3 DNA reads as TGTGCCAGCTCACCTCAGGTGAATAATTCACCCCTCCACTTT. The chain joins TRBV18 to TRBJ1-6; D is unresolved. V was pared by 3 bases and J by 5 bases, with 8 bases between. Per the germline V gene, CDR1 is KGHSH and CDR2 is LQKENI. The length of the CDR3 is 14 residues.